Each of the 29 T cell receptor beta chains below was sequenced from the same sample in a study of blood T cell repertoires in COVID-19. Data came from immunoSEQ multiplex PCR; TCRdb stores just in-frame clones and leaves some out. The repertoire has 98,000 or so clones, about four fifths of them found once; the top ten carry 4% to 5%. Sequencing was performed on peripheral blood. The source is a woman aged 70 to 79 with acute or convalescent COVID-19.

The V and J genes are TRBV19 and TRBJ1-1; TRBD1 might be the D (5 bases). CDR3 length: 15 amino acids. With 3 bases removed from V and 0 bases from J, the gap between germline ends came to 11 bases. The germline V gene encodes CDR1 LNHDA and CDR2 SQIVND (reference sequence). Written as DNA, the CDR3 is TGTGCCAGTAGTATCAGGGTAGCCCTGAACACTGAAGCTTTCTTT. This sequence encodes CASSIRVALNTEAFF.

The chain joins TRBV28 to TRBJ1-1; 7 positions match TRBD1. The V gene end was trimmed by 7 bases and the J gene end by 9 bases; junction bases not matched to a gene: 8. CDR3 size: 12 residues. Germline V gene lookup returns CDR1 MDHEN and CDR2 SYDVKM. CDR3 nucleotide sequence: TGTGCCAGCACCTCAGGGACAGCCCAAGCTTTCTTT. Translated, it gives CASTSGTAQAFF.

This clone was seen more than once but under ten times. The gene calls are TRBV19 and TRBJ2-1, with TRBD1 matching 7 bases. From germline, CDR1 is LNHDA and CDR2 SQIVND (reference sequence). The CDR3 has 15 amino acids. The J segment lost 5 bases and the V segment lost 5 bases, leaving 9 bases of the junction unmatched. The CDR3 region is CASSLRDSLNNEQFF. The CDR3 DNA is TGTGCCAGTAGTCTCCGGGACAGTCTGAACAATGAGCAGTTCTTC.

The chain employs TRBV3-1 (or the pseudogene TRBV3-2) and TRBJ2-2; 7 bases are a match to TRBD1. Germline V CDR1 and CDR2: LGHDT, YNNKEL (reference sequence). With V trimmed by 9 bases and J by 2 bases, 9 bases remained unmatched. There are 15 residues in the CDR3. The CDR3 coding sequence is TGTGCCAGTGGCCGCCGACAGGGAAACACCGGGGAGCTGTTTTTT. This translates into CASGRRQGNTGELFF.

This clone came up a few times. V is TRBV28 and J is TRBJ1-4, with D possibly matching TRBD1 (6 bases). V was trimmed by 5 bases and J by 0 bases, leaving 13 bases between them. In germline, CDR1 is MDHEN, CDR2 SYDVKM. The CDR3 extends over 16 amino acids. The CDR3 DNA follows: TGTGCCAGCAGTGGGACATCGGGGCCAACTAATGAAAAACTGTTTTTT. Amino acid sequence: CASSGTSGPTNEKLFF.

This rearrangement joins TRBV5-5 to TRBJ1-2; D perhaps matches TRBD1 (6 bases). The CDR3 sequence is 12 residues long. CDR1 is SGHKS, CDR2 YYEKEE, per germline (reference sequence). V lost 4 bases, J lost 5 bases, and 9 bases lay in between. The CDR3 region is CASSTDRYGYTF. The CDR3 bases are TGTGCCAGCAGCACGGACAGATATGGCTACACCTTC.

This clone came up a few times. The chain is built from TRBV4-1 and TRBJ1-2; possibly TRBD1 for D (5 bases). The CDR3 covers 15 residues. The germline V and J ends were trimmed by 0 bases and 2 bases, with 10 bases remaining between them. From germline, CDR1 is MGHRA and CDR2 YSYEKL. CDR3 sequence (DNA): TGCGCCAGCAGCCAAGACGTACGGGGGAACTATGGCTACACCTTC. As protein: CASSQDVRGNYGYTF.

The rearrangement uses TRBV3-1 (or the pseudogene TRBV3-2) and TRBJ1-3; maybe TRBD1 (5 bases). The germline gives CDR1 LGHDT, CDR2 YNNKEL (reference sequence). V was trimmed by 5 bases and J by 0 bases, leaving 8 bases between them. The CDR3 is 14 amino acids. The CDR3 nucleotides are TGTGCCAGCAGCGTGGGGGGCTCTGGAAACACCATATATTTT. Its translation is CASSVGGSGNTIYF.

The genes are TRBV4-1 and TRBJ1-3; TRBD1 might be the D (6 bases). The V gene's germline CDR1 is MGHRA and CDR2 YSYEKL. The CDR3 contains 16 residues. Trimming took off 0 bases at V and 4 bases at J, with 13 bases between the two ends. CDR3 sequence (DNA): TGCGCCAGCAGCCAAGAAGCTGGACAGTTCGGAAACACCATATATTTT. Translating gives CASSQEAGQFGNTIYF.

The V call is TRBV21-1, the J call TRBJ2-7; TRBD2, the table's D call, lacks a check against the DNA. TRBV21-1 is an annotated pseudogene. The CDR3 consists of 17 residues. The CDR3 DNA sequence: TGTGCCAGCAGCAAAGGGGTAGCGGGGGGCCCGGATGGCGAGCAGTACGTC. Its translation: CASSKGVAGGPDGEQYV.

Here the CDR3 reads CASSQTGTGSHEQYF. The CDR3 region has the DNA TGTGCCAGCAGTCAGACCGGGACAGGGTCACACGAGCAGTACTTC. This chain uses TRBV28 with TRBJ2-7, with 9 bases fitting TRBD1. The CDR3 contains 15 residues. From germline, CDR1 is MDHEN and CDR2 SYDVKM. The ends lost 5 bases at V and 5 bases at J; junction bases unmatched: 10. The entire variable domain, with the rest obtained from reference TRBV28 and TRBJ2-7, is as follows: DVKVTQSSRYLVKRTGEKVFLECVQDMDHENMFWYRQDPGLGLRLIYFSYDVKMKEKGDIPEGYSVSREKKERFSLILESASTNQTSMYLCASSQTGTGSHEQYFGPGTRLTVT.

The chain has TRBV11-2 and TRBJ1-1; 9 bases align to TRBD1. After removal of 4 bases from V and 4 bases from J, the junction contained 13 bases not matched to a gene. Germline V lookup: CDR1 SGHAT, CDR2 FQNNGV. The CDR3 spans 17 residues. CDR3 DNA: TGTGCCAGCAGCTCTAGGACAGGGGCTCCCCTGGGCACTGAAGCTTTCTTT. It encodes CASSSRTGAPLGTEAFF.

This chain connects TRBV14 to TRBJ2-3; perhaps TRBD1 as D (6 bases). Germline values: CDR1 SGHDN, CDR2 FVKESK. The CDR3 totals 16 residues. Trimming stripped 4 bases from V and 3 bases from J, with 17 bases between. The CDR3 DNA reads TGTGCCAGCAGCCCGGACAGCTCCAGGGATACAGATACGCAGTATTTT. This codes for CASSPDSSRDTDTQYF.

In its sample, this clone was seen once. The CDR3 sequence: CASSGDGTEAFF. DNA of the CDR3: TGTGCCAGCAGCGGGGATGGGACTGAAGCTTTCTTT. The V gene is TRBV2, the J gene TRBJ1-1; no definite D call. Germline loops: CDR1 SNHLY, CDR2 FYNNEI. V was pared by 6 bases and J by 5 bases, with 10 bases between. The CDR3 sequence is 12 residues long.

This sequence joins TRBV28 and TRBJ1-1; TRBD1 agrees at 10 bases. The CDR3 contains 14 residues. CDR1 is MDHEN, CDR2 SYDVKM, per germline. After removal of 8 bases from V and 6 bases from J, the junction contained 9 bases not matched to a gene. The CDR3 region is CASLRADRGSEAFF. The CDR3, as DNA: TGTGCCAGCCTCAGAGCGGACAGGGGGTCTGAAGCTTTCTTT. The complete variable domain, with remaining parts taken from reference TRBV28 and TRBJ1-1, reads DVKVTQSSRYLVKRTGEKVFLECVQDMDHENMFWYRQDPGLGLRLIYFSYDVKMKEKGDIPEGYSVSREKKERFSLILESASTNQTSMYLCASLRADRGSEAFFGQGTRLTVV.

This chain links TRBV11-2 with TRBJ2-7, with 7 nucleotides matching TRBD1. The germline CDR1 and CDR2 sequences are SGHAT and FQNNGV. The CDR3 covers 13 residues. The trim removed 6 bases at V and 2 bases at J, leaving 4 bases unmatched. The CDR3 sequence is CASSIDRAYEQYF. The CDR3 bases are TGTGCCAGCAGTATTGACAGGGCCTACGAGCAGTACTTC. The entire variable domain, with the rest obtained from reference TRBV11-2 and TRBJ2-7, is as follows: EAGVAQSPRYKIIEKRQSVAFWCNPISGHATLYWYQQILGQGPKLLIQFQNNGVVDDSQLPKDRFSAERLKGVDSTLKIQPAKLEDSAVYLCASSIDRAYEQYFGPGTRLTVT.

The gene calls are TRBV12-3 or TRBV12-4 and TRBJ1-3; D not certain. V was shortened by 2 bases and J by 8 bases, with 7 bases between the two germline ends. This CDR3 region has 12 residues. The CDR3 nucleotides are TGTGCCAGCAGTTTAAATCGAGACACCATATATTTT. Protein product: CASSLNRDTIYF.

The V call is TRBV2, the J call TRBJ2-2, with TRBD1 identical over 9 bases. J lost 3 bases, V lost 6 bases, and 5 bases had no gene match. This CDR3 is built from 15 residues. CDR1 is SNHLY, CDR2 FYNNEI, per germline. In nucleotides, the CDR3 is TGTGCCAGCAGGGGGGGACAGGGCTACACCGGGGAGCTGTTTTTT. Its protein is CASRGGQGYTGELFF.

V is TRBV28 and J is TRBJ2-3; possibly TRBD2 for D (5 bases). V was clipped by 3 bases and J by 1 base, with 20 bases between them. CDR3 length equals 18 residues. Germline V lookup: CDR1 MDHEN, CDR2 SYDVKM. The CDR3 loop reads CASSFEGPFLVGTDTQYF. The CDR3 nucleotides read TGTGCCAGCAGTTTCGAGGGTCCGTTTTTGGTAGGCACAGATACGCAGTATTTT.

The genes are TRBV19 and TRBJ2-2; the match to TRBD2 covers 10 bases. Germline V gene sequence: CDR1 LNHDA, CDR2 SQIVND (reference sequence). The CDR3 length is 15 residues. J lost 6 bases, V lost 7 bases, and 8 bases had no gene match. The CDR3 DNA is TGTGCCAGTAAAAGTAGCGGGGGGCCGGCCGGGGAGCTGTTTTTT. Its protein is CASKSSGGPAGELFF.

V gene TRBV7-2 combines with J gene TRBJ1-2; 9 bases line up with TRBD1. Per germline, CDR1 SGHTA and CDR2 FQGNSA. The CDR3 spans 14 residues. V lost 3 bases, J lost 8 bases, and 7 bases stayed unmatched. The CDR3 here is CASSFSGQGLGYTF. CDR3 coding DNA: TGTGCCAGCAGCTTTTCAGGACAGGGGTTAGGCTACACCTTC. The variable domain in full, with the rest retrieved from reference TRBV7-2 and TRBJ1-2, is GAGVSQSPSNKVTEKGKDVELRCDPISGHTALYWYRQSLGQGLEFLIYFQGNSAPDKSGLPSDRFSAERTGGSVSTLTIQRTQQEDSAVYLCASSFSGQGLGYTFGSGTRLTVV.

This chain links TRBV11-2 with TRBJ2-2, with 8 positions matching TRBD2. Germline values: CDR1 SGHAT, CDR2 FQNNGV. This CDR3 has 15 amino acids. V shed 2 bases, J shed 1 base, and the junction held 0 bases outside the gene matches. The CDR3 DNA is TGTGCCAGCAGCTTACTAGCGGGGAACACCGGGGAGCTGTTTTTT. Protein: CASSLLAGNTGELFF.

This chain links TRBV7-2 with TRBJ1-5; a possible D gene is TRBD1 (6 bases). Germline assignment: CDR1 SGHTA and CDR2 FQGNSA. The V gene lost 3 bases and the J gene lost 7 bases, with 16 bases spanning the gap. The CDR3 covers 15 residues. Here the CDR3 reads CASSLGRDMVQPQHF. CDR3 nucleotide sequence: TGTGCCAGCAGCTTGGGCAGGGACATGGTGCAGCCCCAGCATTTT.

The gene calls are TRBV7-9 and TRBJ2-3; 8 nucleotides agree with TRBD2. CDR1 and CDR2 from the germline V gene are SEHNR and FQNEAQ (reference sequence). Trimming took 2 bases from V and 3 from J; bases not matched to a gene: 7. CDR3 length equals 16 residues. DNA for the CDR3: TGTGCCAGCAGCTTACCAAGCGGGAGCGGTACAGATACGCAGTATTTT. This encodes CASSLPSGSGTDTQYF.

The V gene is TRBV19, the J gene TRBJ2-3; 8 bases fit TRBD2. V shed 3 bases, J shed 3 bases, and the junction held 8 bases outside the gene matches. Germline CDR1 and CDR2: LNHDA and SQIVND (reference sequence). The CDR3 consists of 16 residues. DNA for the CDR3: TGTGCCAGTAGTATGACCGGGAGGGCCTCGACAGATACGCAGTATTTT. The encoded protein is CASSMTGRASTDTQYF.

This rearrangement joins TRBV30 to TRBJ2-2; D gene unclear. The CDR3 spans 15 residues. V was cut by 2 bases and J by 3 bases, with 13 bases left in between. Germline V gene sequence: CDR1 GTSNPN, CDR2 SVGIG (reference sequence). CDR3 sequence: CAWSLSPEYTGELFF. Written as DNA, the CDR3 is TGTGCCTGGAGTTTATCGCCGGAGTACACCGGGGAGCTGTTTTTT.

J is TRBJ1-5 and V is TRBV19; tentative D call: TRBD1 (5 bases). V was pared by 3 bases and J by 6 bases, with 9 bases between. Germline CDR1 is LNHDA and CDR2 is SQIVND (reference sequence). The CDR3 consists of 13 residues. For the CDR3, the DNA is TGTGCCAGTAGTATCGGCAGGGCTCAGCCCCAGCATTTT. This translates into CASSIGRAQPQHF.

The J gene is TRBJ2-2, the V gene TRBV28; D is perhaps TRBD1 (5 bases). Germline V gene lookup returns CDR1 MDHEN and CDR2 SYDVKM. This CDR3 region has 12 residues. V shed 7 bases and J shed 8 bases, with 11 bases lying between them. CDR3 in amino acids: CASNLQAGELFF. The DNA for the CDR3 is TGTGCCAGCAACCTACAGGCTGGGGAGCTGTTTTTT. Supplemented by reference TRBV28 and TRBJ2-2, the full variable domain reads DVKVTQSSRYLVKRTGEKVFLECVQDMDHENMFWYRQDPGLGLRLIYFSYDVKMKEKGDIPEGYSVSREKKERFSLILESASTNQTSMYLCASNLQAGELFFGEGSRLTVL.

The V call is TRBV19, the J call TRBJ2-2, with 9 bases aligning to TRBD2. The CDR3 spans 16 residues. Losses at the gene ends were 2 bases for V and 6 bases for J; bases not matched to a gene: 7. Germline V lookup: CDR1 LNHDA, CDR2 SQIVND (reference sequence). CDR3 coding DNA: TGTGCCAGTAGTATAATTGAGCGGGGGGCCGCCGGGGAGCTGTTTTTT. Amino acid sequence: CASSIIERGAAGELFF.